This T cell receptor beta chain emerged from a study of blood T cell repertoires in COVID-19. Concerning this clone itself: Germline and junction disagree at one end, which may indicate a read error.

As processed by the authors: Quantification of nucleated cells was approximated via reference gene primer amplification. Produced via immunoSEQ multiplex PCR; TCRdb's table is partial and in-frame only. V and J calls and clone size are copied from that table; D and trimming were computed from the DNA. The sample contains fewer than 130,000 clones, approximately 90% of which appear only once. The CDR3 has 13 residues. The V gene's germline CDR1 is SQVTM and CDR2 ANQGSEA. The clonotype originates from a woman older than 75 with acute or convalescent COVID-19. The source material was peripheral blood. The V gene is TRBV29-1, the J gene TRBJ1-1, with 7 bases aligning to TRBD1. The CDR3 nucleotides read TGTACCTTTATGGGACAGACGAACACTGAAGCTTTCTTT. Protein: CTFMGQTNTEAFF.